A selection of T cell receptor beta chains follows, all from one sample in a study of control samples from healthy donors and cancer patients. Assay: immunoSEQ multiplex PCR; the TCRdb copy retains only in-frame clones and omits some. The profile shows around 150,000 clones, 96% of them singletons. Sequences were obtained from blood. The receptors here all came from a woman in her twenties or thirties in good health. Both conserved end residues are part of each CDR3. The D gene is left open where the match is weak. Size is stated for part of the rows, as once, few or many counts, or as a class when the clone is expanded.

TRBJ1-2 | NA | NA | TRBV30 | CAWRDHRVPPYGYTF | TGTGCCTGGAGGGACCACAGGGTTCCGCCCTATGGCTACACCTTC
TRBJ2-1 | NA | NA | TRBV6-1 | CASSDPGRNYNEQFF | TGTGCCAGCAGTGACCCGGGACGCAACTACAATGAGCAGTTCTTC
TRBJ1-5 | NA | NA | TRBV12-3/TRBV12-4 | CASSPGPAQPQHF | TGTGCCAGCAGTCCGGGTCCTGCTCAGCCCCAGCATTTT
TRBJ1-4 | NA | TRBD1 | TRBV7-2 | CASSHLLGRGREEEKLFF | TGTGCCAGCAGCCACTTATTGGGCAGGGGGCGCGAAGAAGAAAAACTGTTTTTT
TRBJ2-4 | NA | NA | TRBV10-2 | CASSESGVAKNIQYF | TGCGCCAGCAGTGAGTCGGGTGTAGCCAAAAACATTCAGTACTTC
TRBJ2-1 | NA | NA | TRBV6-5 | CASSSWAYNEQFF | TGTGCCAGCAGTTCTTGGGCCTACAATGAGCAGTTCTTC
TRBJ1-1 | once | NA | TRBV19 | CASSMEGVTEAFF | TGTGCCAGTAGTATGGAGGGGGTGACTGAAGCTTTCTTT
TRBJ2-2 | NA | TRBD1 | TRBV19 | CASRDRGRANTGELFF | TGTGCCAGCCGGGACAGGGGCCGCGCGAACACCGGGGAGCTGTTTTTT
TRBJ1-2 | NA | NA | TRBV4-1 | CASSQGWGPSGYTF | TGCGCCAGCAGCCAAGGTTGGGGACCCTCGGGCTACACCTTC
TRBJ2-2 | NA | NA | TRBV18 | CASSPGNQITGELFF | TGTGCCAGCTCTCCAGGGAACCAGATCACCGGGGAGCTGTTTTTT
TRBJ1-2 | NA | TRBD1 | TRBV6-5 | CASSYSTGGIYGYTF | TGTGCCAGCAGCTACTCGACAGGGGGAATCTATGGCTACACCTTC